This TCR beta chain was captured in a study of T cells in Graves' hyperthyroidism and ophthalmopathy. TCR beta CDR3 region amplification was performed from RNA transcripts. During a first-round RT-PCR of the TCR CDR3, the HTBI primer set was used. A single record per CDR3 protein comes from TCRdb applying MiXCR to the multiplex PCR reads. Of 150,000 to 200,000 distinct CDR3 sequences listed, about 9.4% are singletons. In its sample, this clonotype was seen many times. Germline CDR1 is SGHDN and CDR2 is FVKESK. The V gene end was trimmed by 3 bases and the J gene end by 3 bases; junction bases not matched to a gene: 1. The length of the CDR3 is 14 residues.

This clonotype was sampled from a woman aged 18-29 years with Graves' hyperthyroidism that later progressed to Graves' ophthalmopathy. The J gene is TRBJ2-2, the V gene TRBV14, with TRBD1 identical over 7 bases. Sequenced input: blood. The CDR3 DNA reads as TGTGCCAGCAGCCAGGACAGGTACACCGGGGAGCTGTTTTTT. Its translation: CASSQDRYTGELFF.